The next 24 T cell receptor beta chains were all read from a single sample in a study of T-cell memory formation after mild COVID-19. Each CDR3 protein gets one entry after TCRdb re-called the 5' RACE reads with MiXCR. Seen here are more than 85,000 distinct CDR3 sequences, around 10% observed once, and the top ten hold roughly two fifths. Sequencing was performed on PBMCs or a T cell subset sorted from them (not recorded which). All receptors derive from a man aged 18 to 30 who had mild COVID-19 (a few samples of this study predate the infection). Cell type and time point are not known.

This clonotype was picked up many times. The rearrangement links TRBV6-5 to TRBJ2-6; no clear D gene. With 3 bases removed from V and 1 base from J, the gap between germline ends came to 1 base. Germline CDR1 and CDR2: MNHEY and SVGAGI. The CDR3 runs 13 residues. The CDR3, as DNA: TGTGCCAGCAGTTATTCTGGGGCCAACGTCCTGACTTTC. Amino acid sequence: CASSYSGANVLTF.

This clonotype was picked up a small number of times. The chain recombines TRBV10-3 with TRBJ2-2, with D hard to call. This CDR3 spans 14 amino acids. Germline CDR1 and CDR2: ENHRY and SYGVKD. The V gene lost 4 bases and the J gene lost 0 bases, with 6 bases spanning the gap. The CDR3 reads CAISGTANTGELFF. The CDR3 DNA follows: TGTGCCATCAGTGGGACGGCGAACACCGGGGAGCTGTTTTTT.

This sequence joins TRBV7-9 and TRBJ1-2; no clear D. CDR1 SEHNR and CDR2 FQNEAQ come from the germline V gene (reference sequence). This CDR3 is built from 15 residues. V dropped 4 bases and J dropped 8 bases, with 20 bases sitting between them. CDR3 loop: CASSSETGPRGGYTF. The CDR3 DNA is TGTGCCAGCAGCTCCGAAACCGGGCCCCGAGGGGGCTACACCTTC.

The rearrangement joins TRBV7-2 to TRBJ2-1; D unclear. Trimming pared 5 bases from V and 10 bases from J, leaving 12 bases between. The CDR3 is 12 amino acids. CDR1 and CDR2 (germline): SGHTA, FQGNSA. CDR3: CASSPRVTEQFF. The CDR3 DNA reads TGTGCCAGCAGCCCCCGGGTTACCGAGCAGTTCTTC.

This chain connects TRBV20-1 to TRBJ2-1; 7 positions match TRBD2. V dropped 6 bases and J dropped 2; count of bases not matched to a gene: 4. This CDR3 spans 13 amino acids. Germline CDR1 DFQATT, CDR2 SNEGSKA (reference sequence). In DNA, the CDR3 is TGCAGTGCCACCCGGGGGGCCTACAATGAGCAGTTCTTC. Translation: CSATRGAYNEQFF.

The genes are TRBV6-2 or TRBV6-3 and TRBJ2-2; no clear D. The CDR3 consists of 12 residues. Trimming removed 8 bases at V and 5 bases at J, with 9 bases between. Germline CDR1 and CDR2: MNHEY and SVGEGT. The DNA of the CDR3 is TGTGCCAGCGGTAGGATAACCGGGGAGCTGTTTTTT. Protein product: CASGRITGELFF.

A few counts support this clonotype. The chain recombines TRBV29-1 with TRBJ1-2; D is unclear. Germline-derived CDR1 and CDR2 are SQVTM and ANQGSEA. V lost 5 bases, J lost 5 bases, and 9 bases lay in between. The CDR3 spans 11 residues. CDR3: CSVYGMYGYTF. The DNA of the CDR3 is TGCAGCGTTTACGGGATGTATGGCTACACCTTC.

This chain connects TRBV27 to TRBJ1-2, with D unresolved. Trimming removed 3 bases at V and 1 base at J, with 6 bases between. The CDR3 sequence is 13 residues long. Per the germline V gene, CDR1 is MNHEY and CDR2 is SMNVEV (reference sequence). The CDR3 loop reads CASSLQNNYGYTF. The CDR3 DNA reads TGTGCCAGCAGTTTGCAGAATAACTATGGCTACACCTTC.

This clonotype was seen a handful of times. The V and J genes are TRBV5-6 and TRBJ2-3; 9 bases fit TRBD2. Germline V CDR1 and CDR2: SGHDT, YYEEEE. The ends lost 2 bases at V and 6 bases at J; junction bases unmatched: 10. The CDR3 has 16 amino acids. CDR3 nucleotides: TGTGCCAGCAGCTTACTCCTAGCGGGGCGGACGGATACGCAGTATTTT. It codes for CASSLLLAGRTDTQYF.

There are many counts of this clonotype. The CDR3 is CASSPDSSTDTQYF. CDR3 bases: TGTGCCAGCAGCCCTGACAGTAGCACAGATACGCAGTATTTT. The chain couples TRBV7-6 to TRBJ2-3, with D perhaps TRBD1 (5 bases). The germline gives CDR1 SGHVS, CDR2 FNYEAQ. Deletions cut 5 bases from V and 0 bases from J, with 9 bases between. The CDR3 is 14 residues long.

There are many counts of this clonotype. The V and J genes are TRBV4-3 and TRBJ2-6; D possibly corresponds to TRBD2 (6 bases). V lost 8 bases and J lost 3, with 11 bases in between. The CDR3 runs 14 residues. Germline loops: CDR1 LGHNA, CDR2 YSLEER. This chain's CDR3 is CASSPGVGANVLTF. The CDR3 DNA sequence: TGCGCCAGCTCCCCGGGGGTTGGGGCCAACGTCCTGACTTTC.

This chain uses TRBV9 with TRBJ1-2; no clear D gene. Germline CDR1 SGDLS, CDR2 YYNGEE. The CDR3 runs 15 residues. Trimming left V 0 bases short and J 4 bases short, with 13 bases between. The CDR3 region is CASSVGAQVGYGYTF. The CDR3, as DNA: TGTGCCAGCAGCGTAGGGGCCCAGGTGGGCTATGGCTACACCTTC.

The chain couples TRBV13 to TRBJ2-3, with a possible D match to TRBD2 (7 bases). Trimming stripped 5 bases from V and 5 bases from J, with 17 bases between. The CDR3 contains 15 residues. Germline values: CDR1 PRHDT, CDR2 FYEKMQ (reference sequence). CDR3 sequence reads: CASSPAGALEDTQYF. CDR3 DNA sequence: TGTGCCAGCAGCCCGGCGGGGGCGCTAGAAGATACGCAGTATTTT.

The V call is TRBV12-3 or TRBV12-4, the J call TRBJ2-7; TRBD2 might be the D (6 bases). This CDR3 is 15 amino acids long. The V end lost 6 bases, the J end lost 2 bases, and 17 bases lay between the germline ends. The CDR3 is CASSKRSGVTYEQYF. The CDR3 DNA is TGTGCCAGCAGCAAACGATCGGGAGTGACCTACGAGCAGTACTTC.

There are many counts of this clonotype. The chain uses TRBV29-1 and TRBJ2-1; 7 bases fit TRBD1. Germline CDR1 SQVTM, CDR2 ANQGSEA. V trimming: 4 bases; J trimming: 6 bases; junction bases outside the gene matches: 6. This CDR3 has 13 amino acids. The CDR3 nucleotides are TGCAGCGTTGTGGGACAGAACTCCAATGAGCAGTTCTTC. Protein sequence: CSVVGQNSNEQFF.

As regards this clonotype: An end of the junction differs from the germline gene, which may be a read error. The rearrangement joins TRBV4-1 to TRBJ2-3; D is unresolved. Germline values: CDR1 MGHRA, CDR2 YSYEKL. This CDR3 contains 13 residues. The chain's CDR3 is CASSQAITDTKYF. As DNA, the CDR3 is TGCGCCAGCAGCCAAGCCATTACAGATACGAAGTATTTT.

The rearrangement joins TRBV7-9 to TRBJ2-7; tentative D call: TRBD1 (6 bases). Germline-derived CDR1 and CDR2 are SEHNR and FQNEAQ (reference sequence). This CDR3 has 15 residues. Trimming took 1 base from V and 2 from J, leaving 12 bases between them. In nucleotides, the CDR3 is TGTGCCAGCAGCTTAGGACCGACAGGTACCTACGAGCAGTACTTC. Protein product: CASSLGPTGTYEQYF.

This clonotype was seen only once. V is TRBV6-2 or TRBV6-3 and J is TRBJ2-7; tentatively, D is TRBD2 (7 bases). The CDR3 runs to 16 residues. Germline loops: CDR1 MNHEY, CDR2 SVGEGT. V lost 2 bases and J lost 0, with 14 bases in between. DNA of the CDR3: TGTGCCAGCAGTTACGAGGCGGGGGCAAGCTCCTACGAGCAGTACGTC. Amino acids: CASSYEAGASSYEQYV.

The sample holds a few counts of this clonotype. In DNA, the CDR3 is TGTGCCAGCAGCTTATCGGGGACAGGGCACGATCAGCCCCAGCATTTT. This encodes CASSLSGTGHDQPQHF. The chain joins TRBV7-9 to TRBJ1-5; 9 bases agree with TRBD1. There are 16 residues in the CDR3. Trimming at V came to 2 bases and at J to 5 bases, leaving 7 bases not matched to a gene. Per the germline V gene, CDR1 is SEHNR and CDR2 is FQNEAQ (reference sequence).

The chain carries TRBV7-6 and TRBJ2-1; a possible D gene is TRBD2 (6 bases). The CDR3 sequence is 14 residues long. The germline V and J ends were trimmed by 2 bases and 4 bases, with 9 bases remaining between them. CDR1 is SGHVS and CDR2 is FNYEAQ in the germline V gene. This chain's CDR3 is CASSLRDSYNEQFF. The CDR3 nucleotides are TGTGCCAGCAGCTTACGGGACTCATACAATGAGCAGTTCTTC.

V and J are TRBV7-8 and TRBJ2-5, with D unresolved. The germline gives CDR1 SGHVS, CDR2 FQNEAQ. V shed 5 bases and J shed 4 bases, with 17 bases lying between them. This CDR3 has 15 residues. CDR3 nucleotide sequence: TGTGCCAGCAGCACGAACCCCCTGGGCATAGAGACCCAGTACTTC. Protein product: CASSTNPLGIETQYF.

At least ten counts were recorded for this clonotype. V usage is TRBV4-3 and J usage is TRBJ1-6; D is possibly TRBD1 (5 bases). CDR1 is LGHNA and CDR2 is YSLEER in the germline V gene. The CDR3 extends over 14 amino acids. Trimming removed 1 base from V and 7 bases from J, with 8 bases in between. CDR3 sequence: CASSQGGVNSPLHF. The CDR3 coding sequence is TGCGCCAGCAGCCAAGGGGGGGTCAATTCACCCCTCCACTTT.

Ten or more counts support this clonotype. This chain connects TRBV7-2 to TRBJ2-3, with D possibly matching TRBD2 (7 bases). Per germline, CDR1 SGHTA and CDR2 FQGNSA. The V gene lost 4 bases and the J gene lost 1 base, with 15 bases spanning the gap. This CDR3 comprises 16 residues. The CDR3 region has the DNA TGTGCCAGCAGCTCCCCCCAAGGGGGGGGCACAGATACGCAGTATTTT. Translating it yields CASSSPQGGGTDTQYF.

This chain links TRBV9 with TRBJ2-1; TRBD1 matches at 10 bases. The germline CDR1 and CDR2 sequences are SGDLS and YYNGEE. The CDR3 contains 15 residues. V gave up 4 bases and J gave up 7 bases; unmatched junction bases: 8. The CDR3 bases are TGTGCCAGCAGCCGGACAGGGGGGATGCGAAATGAGCAGTTCTTC. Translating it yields CASSRTGGMRNEQFF.